A single T cell receptor (beta chain) is shown here with its context. These data originate in a study of blood T cell repertoires in COVID-19. Study summary: Samples of COVID-19 (acute and convalescent) were obtained from the United States, Italy and Spain. The analysed material was cDNA or gDNA that came from T cells, B-cell-depleted T cells, or PBMCs.

As originally analysed: Counts of nucleated cells, estimated from reference gene primer amplification, were obtained. Clones were sequenced by immunoSEQ multiplex PCR, and TCRdb holds only the in-frame ones, with some missing. V and J calls and clone size are those listed in that table; D and trimming were worked out from the DNA. Of roughly 110,000 clones listed, roughly 79% are singletons. V lost 5 bases to trimming and J lost 4 bases, with 11 bases between them. This CDR3 has 14 amino acids. Germline-derived CDR1 and CDR2 are KGHDR and SFDVKD. The V and J genes are TRBV24-1 and TRBJ1-5; D is undetermined. This clonotype was sampled from a human donor in a cohort sampled during active COVID-19. Material for sequencing was peripheral blood. The CDR3 bases are TGTGCCACCAGTGCTGCTACCATTAATCAGCCCCAGCATTTT. It is translated as CATSAATINQPQHF.